The rows below give T cell receptor beta chains drawn from one sample of a study of control samples from healthy donors and cancer patients. TCRdb's copy holds only in-frame clones and misses some; the assay was immunoSEQ multiplex PCR. The data hold 100,000 to 150,000 clones, with roughly 90% observed a single time. The sample comprised blood. These receptors all stem from a middle-aged man in good health. Both conserved end residues are part of each CDR3. The order of the fields is J gene, clone size, D gene, V gene, CDR3 DNA, CDR3 protein. A D gene is named only where the DNA matches it firmly. Size tells how often a clone was seen (once, few, many) or the class of an expanded clone, and some rows leave it out.

j_gene: TRBJ2-5; abundance: NA; d_gene: TRBD2; v_gene: TRBV3-1/TRBV3-2; CDR3nt: TGTGCCAGCAGCCTACTAGCGGGGGCGCAAGAGACCCAGTACTTC; CDR3aa: CASSLLAGAQETQYF
j_gene: TRBJ1-2; abundance: NA; d_gene: TRBD1; v_gene: TRBV27; CDR3nt: TGTGCCAGCAGTTCTAGGACAGGTGACTATGGCTACACCTTC; CDR3aa: CASSSRTGDYGYTF
j_gene: TRBJ1-4; abundance: NA; d_gene: NA; v_gene: TRBV6-5; CDR3nt: TGTGCCAGCAGTTACTCGGGGTTTTCAAATGAAAAACTGTTTTTT; CDR3aa: CASSYSGFSNEKLFF
j_gene: TRBJ2-7; abundance: NA; d_gene: NA; v_gene: TRBV30; CDR3nt: TGTGCCTGGAGTCCCGAGGGGCCCTCCTACGAGCAGTACTTC; CDR3aa: CAWSPEGPSYEQYF
j_gene: TRBJ2-7; abundance: NA; d_gene: NA; v_gene: TRBV19; CDR3nt: TGTGCCAGTAGCCCAGGGACCTACGAGCAGTACTTC; CDR3aa: CASSPGTYEQYF
j_gene: TRBJ2-5; abundance: NA; d_gene: TRBD1; v_gene: TRBV2; CDR3nt: TGTGCCAGCAGACCGGGACAGGGTCAAGAGACCCAGTACTTC; CDR3aa: CASRPGQGQETQYF
j_gene: TRBJ1-2; abundance: NA; d_gene: NA; v_gene: TRBV18; CDR3nt: TGTGCCAGCTCACCAGGGGGCAGAGCTAACTATGGCTACACCTTC; CDR3aa: CASSPGGRANYGYTF
j_gene: TRBJ1-2; abundance: NA; d_gene: NA; v_gene: TRBV19; CDR3nt: TGTGCCAGTAGTATACCGGGGTCTTGGGGCTACACCTTC; CDR3aa: CASSIPGSWGYTF
j_gene: TRBJ2-3; abundance: NA; d_gene: NA; v_gene: TRBV7-2; CDR3nt: TGTGCCAGCAGCTTAGGTAGAGTACTCAGAACGACAGATACGCAGTATTTT; CDR3aa: CASSLGRVLRTTDTQYF
j_gene: TRBJ1-1; abundance: NA; d_gene: NA; v_gene: TRBV5-1; CDR3nt: TGCGCCAGCAGCCGGGAAGGGGACACTGAAGCTTTCTTT; CDR3aa: CASSREGDTEAFF
j_gene: TRBJ1-1; abundance: NA; d_gene: TRBD1; v_gene: TRBV7-2; CDR3nt: TGTGCCAGCAGCTTACGGACAGGGGGGGACACTGAAGCTTTCTTT; CDR3aa: CASSLRTGGDTEAFF
j_gene: TRBJ1-5; abundance: NA; d_gene: TRBD1; v_gene: TRBV6-2/TRBV6-3; CDR3nt: TGTGCCAGCAGCCACGGGACAGGGGGGCGGTTCGGCAATCAGCCCCAGCATTTT; CDR3aa: CASSHGTGGRFGNQPQHF
j_gene: TRBJ2-5; abundance: NA; d_gene: NA; v_gene: TRBV5-4; CDR3nt: TGTGCCAGCAGCTTGAGTGGAGAGACCCAGTACTTC; CDR3aa: CASSLSGETQYF
j_gene: TRBJ1-2; abundance: NA; d_gene: TRBD1; v_gene: TRBV5-6; CDR3nt: TGTGCCAGCAGCTCGGGACAGGGGGTTTGGGGCTACACCTTC; CDR3aa: CASSSGQGVWGYTF
j_gene: TRBJ1-5; abundance: once; d_gene: TRBD1; v_gene: TRBV18; CDR3nt: TGTGCCAGCTCATGGACAGGGAGTAATCAGCCCCAGCATTTT; CDR3aa: CASSWTGSNQPQHF
j_gene: TRBJ1-5; abundance: NA; d_gene: NA; v_gene: TRBV2; CDR3nt: TGTGCCAGCAGTGATACCAGAGACAATCAGCCCCAGCATTTT; CDR3aa: CASSDTRDNQPQHF
j_gene: TRBJ1-5; abundance: once; d_gene: NA; v_gene: TRBV27; CDR3nt: TGTGCCAGCAGTTTGGGGGGGAGCAATCAGCCCCAGCATTTT; CDR3aa: CASSLGGSNQPQHF
j_gene: TRBJ2-5; abundance: NA; d_gene: NA; v_gene: TRBV9; CDR3nt: TGTGCCAGCAGCGTAGATGCGGGGGCGGGGGAGACCCAGTACTTC; CDR3aa: CASSVDAGAGETQYF
j_gene: TRBJ2-7; abundance: once; d_gene: NA; v_gene: TRBV3-1/TRBV3-2; CDR3nt: TGTGCCAGCAGCCGCAAAGGGTCAGGATTGAGTTCCTACGAGCAGTACTTC; CDR3aa: CASSRKGSGLSSYEQYF
j_gene: TRBJ1-6; abundance: NA; d_gene: NA; v_gene: TRBV15; CDR3nt: TGTGCCACCCGGGACCGCACCTCCAATTCACCCCTCCACTTT; CDR3aa: CATRDRTSNSPLHF
j_gene: TRBJ2-7; abundance: NA; d_gene: TRBD2; v_gene: TRBV2; CDR3nt: TGTGCCAGCACAGACGGGGGGACCTACGAGCAGTACTTC; CDR3aa: CASTDGGTYEQYF
j_gene: TRBJ1-2; abundance: once; d_gene: TRBD1; v_gene: TRBV20-1; CDR3nt: TGCAGTGCTAGTCCACAGGGGGTTACCTATGGCTACACCTTC; CDR3aa: CSASPQGVTYGYTF
j_gene: TRBJ1-2; abundance: NA; d_gene: TRBD1; v_gene: TRBV27; CDR3nt: TGTGCCAGCAGCCCAATGACAGGGGGCGGACCCCTCTATGGCTACACCTTC; CDR3aa: CASSPMTGGGPLYGYTF
j_gene: TRBJ2-5; abundance: NA; d_gene: NA; v_gene: TRBV7-8; CDR3nt: TGTGCCAGCAGGTACCCAGGAGAGACCCAGTACTTC; CDR3aa: CASRYPGETQYF
j_gene: TRBJ2-3; abundance: NA; d_gene: TRBD2; v_gene: TRBV5-1; CDR3nt: TGCGCCAGCAGCTTGGAGCCTAGCGGGGACACAGATACGCAGTATTTT; CDR3aa: CASSLEPSGDTDTQYF
j_gene: TRBJ1-1; abundance: NA; d_gene: NA; v_gene: TRBV7-8; CDR3nt: TGTGCCAGCAGCTTAGAGCCCCCGCCCAACACCATGAACACTGAAGCTTTCTTT; CDR3aa: CASSLEPPPNTMNTEAFF
j_gene: TRBJ1-1; abundance: NA; d_gene: NA; v_gene: TRBV11-2; CDR3nt: TGTGCCAGCAGCTTAGGGGTGAACACTGAAGCTTTCTTT; CDR3aa: CASSLGVNTEAFF
j_gene: TRBJ2-2; abundance: NA; d_gene: NA; v_gene: TRBV7-9; CDR3nt: TGTGCCAGCAGCCCCTCCCTCCGGGGGCGGACCGGGGAGCTGTTTTTT; CDR3aa: CASSPSLRGRTGELFF
j_gene: TRBJ2-7; abundance: NA; d_gene: TRBD1; v_gene: TRBV27; CDR3nt: TGTGCCAGCAGTCAAGACAGGGGCGACGAGCAGTACTTC; CDR3aa: CASSQDRGDEQYF